The clone carrying this T cell receptor (beta chain) has a count of ten or more. Its antigen is as yet unknown. This specimen comes from a study of T cell repertoires in cytomegalovirus infection. Overall study: Public TCR beta signature analysis indicated the presence of both CMV infection and matching HLA type.

The CDR3 consists of 15 residues. Per the germline V gene, CDR1 is MNHNS and CDR2 is SASEGT. Trimming stripped 6 bases from V and 4 bases from J, with 16 bases between. Study-level points and caveats: HLA-C-restricted CMV-specific TCR beta clonotypes were dominant in the ex vivo response.

From the reads, TCRdb called clonotypes with MiXCR, one entry per CDR3 protein. The table includes about 320,000 distinct CDR3 sequences, more than 8% detected once. The sample was PBMCs. The sequence derives from a human donor in good health (CMV status not recorded). Some clones in this sample may be carry-over from other donors' samples. The V gene is TRBV6-1, the J gene TRBJ1-5; possibly TRBD1 for D (5 bases). CDR3 sequence reads: CASSAIRQLNQPQHF. DNA of the CDR3: TGTGCCAGCAGCGCCATAAGACAGCTTAATCAGCCCCAGCATTTT.